The count of the clone carrying this T cell receptor beta chain is one. The data stem from a study of blood T cell repertoires in COVID-19. Study context: The study drew acute and convalescent COVID-19 samples from the United States, Italy and Spain. T cells, B-cell-depleted T cells, or PBMCs provided the cDNA or gDNA that served as material.

Profiled with immunoSEQ multiplex PCR; TCRdb holds only in-frame clones, not every one. This sample carries tens of thousands of clones, 85% to 95% of them seen once, and the ten largest clones take under 7.5%. This CDR3 spans 15 amino acids. The V gene end was trimmed by 3 bases and the J gene end by 2 bases; junction bases not matched to a gene: 3. Germline V lookup: CDR1 KGHSH, CDR2 LQKENI. The specimen sequenced was peripheral blood. The source is a woman in her sixties or seventies with active COVID-19. The chain combines TRBV18 with TRBJ2-7; 11 bases agree with TRBD2. For the CDR3, the DNA is TGTGCCAGCTCACCCGGGACTAGCGGAGCCTACGAGCAGTACTTC. Encoded protein: CASSPGTSGAYEQYF.